The 9 T cell receptor beta chains given below trace back to one sample, sequenced in a study of T cell changes during pregnancy in multiple sclerosis. TCRdb keeps only in-frame clones here, not all; method: immunoSEQ multiplex PCR. The data contain fewer than 60,000 clones, under 95% of them singletons. The specimen comprised peripheral blood, sampled in the second trimester of pregnancy. These receptors originate from a female donor with multiple sclerosis, enrolled in a pregnancy study.

The chain couples TRBV30 to TRBJ1-5; D unclear. The germline CDR1 and CDR2 sequences are GTSNPN and SVGIG (reference sequence). CDR3 length equals 13 residues. V was pared by 0 bases and J by 4 bases, with 7 bases between. DNA for the CDR3: TGTGCCTGGAGTGTCAGGATTAATCAGCCCCAGCATTTT. It encodes CAWSVRINQPQHF. The full variable domain, with the rest looked up from reference TRBV30 and TRBJ1-5, is SQTIHQWPATLVQPVGSPLSLECTVEGTSNPNLYWYRQAAGRGLQLLFYSVGIGQISSEVPQNLSASRPQDRQFILSSKKLLLSDSGFYLCAWSVRINQPQHFGDGTRLSIL.

CDR3: CASSLYRSDVAKNIQYF. Here the CDR3 DNA reads TGTGCCAGCAGTTTATACAGGAGTGACGTTGCCAAAAACATTCAGTACTTC. The gene calls are TRBV28 and TRBJ2-4; possibly TRBD1 for D (5 bases). The CDR3 loop spans 17 amino acids. Trimming removed 1 base at V and 1 base at J, with 14 bases between. Per the germline V gene, CDR1 is MDHEN and CDR2 is SYDVKM.

V is TRBV7-2 and J is TRBJ2-7, with D possibly matching TRBD1 (5 bases). The V gene lost 2 bases and the J gene lost 1 base, with 15 bases spanning the gap. The germline CDR1 and CDR2 sequences are SGHTA and FQGNSA. The CDR3 runs to 16 residues. Written as DNA, the CDR3 is TGTGCCAGCAGCTTAAGGGAAGGGGTAGGTTCCTACGAGCAGTACTTC. Protein: CASSLREGVGSYEQYF.

The rearrangement joins TRBV7-3 to TRBJ1-1, with D possibly being TRBD1 (6 bases). The CDR3 totals 13 residues. V lost 4 bases and J 8 bases, leaving 14 bases between the germline ends. The V gene's germline CDR1 is SGHTA and CDR2 FQGTGA. This CDR3 reads CASSSQVTGEAFF. The CDR3 DNA follows: TGTGCCAGCAGCTCGCAAGTTACAGGGGAAGCTTTCTTT.

The chain links TRBV6-1 to TRBJ2-5; 8 bases fit TRBD1. The CDR3 length is 14 residues. Looked up from germline, CDR1 is MNHNS and CDR2 is SASEGT. Trimming at V came to 4 bases and at J to 5 bases, leaving 6 bases not matched to a gene. The CDR3 is CASSVDRGWETQYF. In DNA, the CDR3 is TGTGCCAGCAGTGTTGACAGGGGTTGGGAGACCCAGTACTTC.

The rearrangement joins TRBV5-1 to TRBJ1-5, with D possibly matching TRBD1 (5 bases). V lost 4 bases to trimming and J lost 7 bases, with 18 bases between them. The CDR3 length is 15 residues. Germline V lookup: CDR1 SGHRS, CDR2 YFSETQ. The CDR3 is CASSPDTGGEQPQHF. The CDR3 coding sequence is TGCGCCAGCAGCCCGGACACGGGGGGGGAGCAGCCCCAGCATTTT.

The CDR3 bases are TGTGCCAGCAACTCGGGGGGAAGCACAGATACGCAGTATTTT. Amino acids: CASNSGGSTDTQYF. The V gene is TRBV28, the J gene TRBJ2-3; TRBD2 agrees at 7 bases. This CDR3 region has 14 residues. Germline assignment: CDR1 MDHEN and CDR2 SYDVKM. J gave up 0 bases and V 7 bases, and 4 bases lay outside the gene matches.

The V call is TRBV5-1, the J call TRBJ1-6, with 8 bases fitting TRBD1. After removal of 0 bases from V and 5 bases from J, the junction contained 1 base not matched to a gene. The CDR3 totals 15 residues. The V gene's germline CDR1 is SGHRS and CDR2 YFSETQ. The CDR3, as DNA: TGCGCCAGCAGCTTGGGGACAGGGAATAATTCACCCCTCCACTTT. It specifies CASSLGTGNNSPLHF. The entire variable domain, with the rest obtained from reference TRBV5-1 and TRBJ1-6, is as follows: KAGVTQTPRYLIKTRGQQVTLSCSPISGHRSVSWYQQTPGQGLQFLFEYFSETQRNKGNFPGRFSGRQFSNSRSEMNVSTLELGDSALYLCASSLGTGNNSPLHFGNGTRLTVT.

The chain is built from TRBV6-1 and TRBJ2-2; D possibly corresponds to TRBD1 (6 bases). The CDR3 is 12 amino acids. Germline CDR1 is MNHNS and CDR2 is SASEGT. V was pared by 11 bases and J by 6 bases, with 13 bases between. CDR3 sequence reads: CAGSRGAGELFF. CDR3 bases: TGTGCCGGTAGCAGGGGAGCCGGGGAGCTGTTTTTT.